This TCR beta chain was recorded in a study of blood T cell repertoires in COVID-19. Turning to the study itself: T cells, B-cell-depleted T cells, or PBMCs provided the cDNA or gDNA that served as material.

As for this clone: Mismatch with germline at one junction end may stem from a read error.

Across under 25 US areas, participants ranged in age from about 18 to 90 years. In Cohort 3, a recovered donor had either two negative PCRs, clearance, or symptom resolution. Under the authors' procedure: Estimated nucleated cell counts came from reference gene primer amplification. Using immunoSEQ multiplex PCR, the repertoire was profiled, and TCRdb retains in-frame clones only, with some absent. That table is the source of V, J and clone size, and D and trimming were worked out from the DNA. The top ten clones hold less than 2.5% of a sample with fewer than 350,000 clones, 75% to 90% of them seen once. In germline, CDR1 is SSHAT, CDR2 FNYEAQ (reference sequence). The length of the CDR3 is 15 residues.

Sequenced sample: PBMCs or T cells enriched from blood (not recorded which). The source is a man in his thirties or forties who had recovered from COVID-19. The chain couples TRBV7-7 to TRBJ2-5, with 8 positions matching TRBD2. The CDR3 sequence: CASSRGSGGRETQYF. For the CDR3, the DNA is TGTGCTAGCAGCCGGGGGAGCGGGGGTAGGGAGACCCAGTACTTC.